Below are 30 T cell receptor beta chains sequenced from a single sample in a study of blood T cells in healthy people across ages. The use of a sample-barcoded 5' primer and a J-beta primer mix characterized a second PCR of roughly 7 to 11 cycles. TCRdb passed the 5' RACE reads through MiXCR, listing each CDR3 protein once. The repertoire has over 700,000 distinct CDR3 sequences, approximately 25% of them found once; the top ten carry more than 8.5%. Separately, the same data were catalogued under a study of T cells of mothers and their children.

Sequencing was carried out using blood. These receptors were collected from a boy aged 10-17 years in good health.

The chain links TRBV4-1 to TRBJ2-3; D remains unclear. This CDR3 comprises 14 residues. CDR1 and CDR2 (germline): MGHRA, YSYEKL. Trimming removed 4 bases from V and 4 bases from J, with 12 bases in between. Written as DNA, the CDR3 is TGCGCCAGCAGCCCGGCTCCTAGGGCAGATACGCAGTATTTT. It translates to CASSPAPRADTQYF.

The V gene is TRBV20-1, the J gene TRBJ1-1; weak D call: TRBD1 (5 bases). V lost 1 base and J 10 bases, leaving 10 bases between the germline ends. The CDR3 runs to 11 residues. Per germline, CDR1 DFQATT and CDR2 SNEGSKA (reference sequence). As DNA, the CDR3 is TGCAGTGCTAGAGGTCCAGGGAGAGCTTTCTTT. Residues: CSARGPGRAFF.

There are a few counts of this clonotype. This chain links TRBV24-1 with TRBJ2-3, with 9 bases identical to TRBD2. The CDR3 spans 15 residues. CDR1 and CDR2 (germline): KGHDR, SFDVKD. The ends lost 6 bases at V and 0 bases at J; junction bases unmatched: 3. The CDR3 DNA follows: TGTGCCACCAGTCGAGCGGGAGGAAGCACAGATACGCAGTATTTT. Protein: CATSRAGGSTDTQYF.

In its sample, this clonotype was seen a few times. This CDR3 is CASSPRLAGYYEQYF. The CDR3 DNA is TGTGCCAGCAGCCCTAGACTAGCGGGGTACTACGAGCAGTACTTC. The chain recombines TRBV12-3 or TRBV12-4 with TRBJ2-7; 11 bases are shared with TRBD2. V lost 6 bases, J lost 3 bases, and 7 bases stayed unmatched. The CDR3 runs to 15 residues.

The chain employs TRBV20-1 and TRBJ1-4; D not resolved. Between the trimmed V and J ends, which lost 2 bases and 7 bases, there was a span of 14 bases. The CDR3 length is 14 residues. CDR1 and CDR2 (germline): DFQATT, SNEGSKA (reference sequence). DNA of the CDR3: TGCAGTGCTAGACTCCCTGACCGGGGTGAAAAACTGTTTTTT. This codes for CSARLPDRGEKLFF.

J is TRBJ1-1 and V is TRBV7-9; 8 bases agree with TRBD1. The ends lost 6 bases at V and 0 bases at J; junction bases unmatched: 12. Germline V gene lookup returns CDR1 SEHNR and CDR2 FQNEAQ (reference sequence). The CDR3 has 17 amino acids. This chain's CDR3 is CASRVRQGFPMNTEAFF. The CDR3 nucleotides are TGTGCCAGCAGGGTTCGACAGGGGTTTCCGATGAACACTGAAGCTTTCTTT.

This chain links TRBV27 with TRBJ1-2; D is unclear. CDR3 size: 15 residues. V was pared by 0 bases and J by 6 bases, with 14 bases between. CDR1 is MNHEY, CDR2 SMNVEV, per germline (reference sequence). CDR3 residues: CASSLSGFARDGYTF. The CDR3 coding sequence is TGTGCCAGCAGTTTATCTGGCTTCGCAAGGGATGGCTACACCTTC.

The J gene is TRBJ2-5, the V gene TRBV7-9, with TRBD1 matching over 9 bases. The J call may be wrong; the DNA end is better matched by TRBJ2-7. This CDR3 has 14 amino acids. The germline V gene has CDR1 SEHNR and CDR2 FQNEAQ (reference sequence). CDR3 bases: TGTGCCAGCAGCTTAGATAACAGGGGGCGCGAGCAGTACTTC. As protein: CASSLDNRGREQYF.

This clonotype was counted a few times. The CDR3 protein is CASSLGTYRTDTQYF. Written as DNA, the CDR3 is TGTGCCAGCAGCTTAGGGACTTACCGCACAGATACGCAGTATTTT. This chain links TRBV7-2 with TRBJ2-3, with D perhaps matching TRBD2 (5 bases). The ends were cut back, 1 base at V and 1 base at J, with 9 bases in the middle. This CDR3 has 15 amino acids. Germline CDR1 is SGHTA and CDR2 is FQGNSA.

This clonotype appeared a few times. V usage is TRBV20-1 and J usage is TRBJ2-5; D perhaps matches TRBD1 (5 bases). The germline V and J ends were trimmed by 6 bases and 2 bases, with 16 bases remaining between them. This CDR3 is built from 14 residues. In germline, CDR1 is DFQATT, CDR2 SNEGSKA (reference sequence). Here the CDR3 DNA reads TGCAGTGCCATTACCGCGGCAGGGCAAGAGACCCAGTACTTC. Translated: CSAITAAGQETQYF.

V usage is TRBV4-1 and J usage is TRBJ2-5, with TRBD1 as a possible D gene (6 bases). The J call may be mistaken, given a closer DNA end match to TRBJ2-7. This CDR3 is built from 14 residues. Germline V CDR1 and CDR2: MGHRA, YSYEKL. The CDR3 bases are TGCGCCAGCAGCCTTATCCAGGGGTCCTACGAGCAGTACTTC. Amino acids: CASSLIQGSYEQYF.

The chain employs TRBV20-1 and TRBJ1-1; tentatively, D is TRBD1 (6 bases). CDR1 and CDR2 from the germline V gene are DFQATT and SNEGSKA (reference sequence). Trimming pared 4 bases from V and 0 bases from J, leaving 9 bases between. The length of the CDR3 is 13 residues. The CDR3 DNA follows: TGCAGTGCTATGACAGGTTTGAACACTGAAGCTTTCTTT. Its protein product is CSAMTGLNTEAFF.

V and J are TRBV5-1 and TRBJ1-5; D may be TRBD1 (5 bases). Germline CDR1 is SGHRS and CDR2 is YFSETQ. Trimming took off 3 bases at V and 11 bases at J, with 15 bases between the two ends. The CDR3 totals 13 residues. Here the CDR3 reads CASSWGPTETQHF. CDR3 nucleotides: TGCGCCAGCAGCTGGGGACCGACAGAGACCCAGCATTTT.

This clonotype was seen more than once but under ten times. The CDR3 protein is CASSLIAGGSHGGQYF. In DNA form, the CDR3 reads TGTGCCAGCAGTTTGATCGCGGGAGGATCCCATGGGGGGCAGTACTTC. V and J are TRBV28 and TRBJ2-7; 8 positions agree with TRBD2. This CDR3 has 16 residues. V lost 3 bases and J lost 9; bases outside the gene matches: 16. Germline CDR1 is MDHEN and CDR2 is SYDVKM.

This clonotype was seen a few times. This rearrangement joins TRBV20-1 to TRBJ2-1, with D unresolved. V lost 7 bases and J 6 bases, leaving 13 bases between the germline ends. Germline CDR1 and CDR2: DFQATT and SNEGSKA (reference sequence). The CDR3 totals 12 residues. The CDR3 here is CSVSKGTNEQFF. CDR3 bases: TGCAGTGTCTCAAAGGGAACCAATGAGCAGTTCTTC.

This chain links TRBV28 with TRBJ2-7; 8 bases map to TRBD2. V was pared by 8 bases and J by 2 bases, with 11 bases of the junction left unmatched. Germline CDR1 reads MDHEN; CDR2 reads SYDVKM. CDR3 size: 15 residues. Here the CDR3 reads CASLQTSGLTYEQYF. For the CDR3, the DNA is TGTGCCAGCCTACAAACTAGCGGACTGACCTACGAGCAGTACTTC.

This clonotype has a handful of counts. V is TRBV24-1 and J is TRBJ1-4; D remains unclear. The V end lost 4 bases, the J end lost 5 bases, and 10 bases lay between the germline ends. CDR3 length: 14 residues. Looked up from germline, CDR1 is KGHDR and CDR2 is SFDVKD. CDR3 sequence (DNA): TGTGCCACCAGTGACTCGCGGTCGAATGAAAAACTGTTTTTT. The encoded protein is CATSDSRSNEKLFF.

At least ten counts were recorded for this clonotype. The genes are TRBV29-1 and TRBJ2-5; maybe TRBD2 (6 bases). The V gene's germline CDR1 is SQVTM and CDR2 ANQGSEA. Deletions cut 2 bases from V and 4 bases from J, with 8 bases between. The CDR3 covers 12 residues. The CDR3 DNA follows: TGCAGCGTTGAACGGGGGACAGAGACCCAGTACTTC. Its translation is CSVERGTETQYF.

This clonotype was recorded a few times. The chain's CDR3 is CASIDEQGLRETQYF. The CDR3 nucleotides are TGTGCCAGCATCGACGAACAGGGGTTACGGGAGACCCAGTACTTC. The chain combines TRBV28 with TRBJ2-5; 7 nucleotides match TRBD1. V shed 7 bases and J 5 bases; nucleotides not matched to a gene: 13. Germline CDR1 MDHEN, CDR2 SYDVKM. The CDR3 is 15 residues long.

This clonotype came up a few times. V is TRBV19 and J is TRBJ2-5; a possible D gene is TRBD1 (6 bases). The end of the DNA aligns better with TRBJ2-7, so the J call may be wrong. This CDR3 comprises 14 residues. The germline gives CDR1 LNHDA, CDR2 SQIVND (reference sequence). The CDR3 coding sequence is TGTGCCAGTAGTATAGCCCAGACAGGTGGCGAGCAGTACTTC. This gives the protein CASSIAQTGGEQYF.

This chain joins TRBV20-1 and TRBJ2-7; no reliable D call. This CDR3 region has 13 residues. CDR1 DFQATT and CDR2 SNEGSKA come from the germline V gene (reference sequence). V was trimmed by 2 bases and J by 3 bases, leaving 11 bases between them. CDR3 sequence: CSARSSDNYEQYF. Written as DNA, the CDR3 is TGCAGTGCTAGAAGCTCTGATAACTACGAGCAGTACTTC.

This clonotype has a handful of counts. The chain employs TRBV4-2 and TRBJ2-3; 7 bases match TRBD1. Trimming at V came to 1 base and at J to 0 bases, leaving 4 bases not matched to a gene. This CDR3 comprises 16 residues. Germline loops: CDR1 LGHNA, CDR2 YNFKEQ. The CDR3 is CASSQVGDRSTDTQYF. The CDR3 DNA reads TGTGCCAGCAGCCAAGTTGGGGACAGAAGCACAGATACGCAGTATTTT.

The chain links TRBV5-4 to TRBJ1-1; possible D gene TRBD1, 6 bases. The CDR3 consists of 14 residues. Germline loops: CDR1 SGHNT, CDR2 YYREEE (reference sequence). Between the trimmed V and J ends, which lost 0 bases and 5 bases, there was a span of 11 bases. The CDR3 region has the DNA TGTGCCAGCAGCTTGGCCGGGGGCCGGACTGAAGCTTTCTTT. This sequence encodes CASSLAGGRTEAFF.

The chain has TRBV3-1 and TRBJ2-3; D is possibly TRBD2 (5 bases). Germline V gene lookup returns CDR1 LGHDT and CDR2 YNNKEL (reference sequence). The CDR3 runs to 14 residues. Trimming took off 0 bases at V and 6 bases at J, with 10 bases between the two ends. The CDR3 spells CASSQDVSSDTQYF. The CDR3 DNA is TGTGCCAGCAGCCAAGATGTGTCTAGCGATACGCAGTATTTT.

This clonotype was seen a handful of times. This CDR3 reads CASSRGLGQGSPLHF. CDR3 DNA: TGCGCCAGCAGCCGCGGATTGGGACAGGGCTCACCCCTCCACTTT. V gene TRBV4-3 combines with J gene TRBJ1-6; 9 bases are a match to TRBD1. The CDR3 has 15 residues. Germline V CDR1 and CDR2: LGHNA, YSLEER. The V segment lost 4 bases and the J segment 10 bases; nucleotides outside the gene matches: 8.

J is TRBJ2-1 and V is TRBV29-1, with a tentative D call TRBD1 (5 bases). V lost 5 bases, J lost 4 bases, and 18 bases lay in between. The germline V gene encodes CDR1 SQVTM and CDR2 ANQGSEA. The CDR3 runs 15 residues. CDR3 sequence (DNA): TGCAGCGTTCCCTCCGAGGACATCAGTTACAATGAGCAGTTCTTC. It yields the protein CSVPSEDISYNEQFF.

This clonotype was picked up a small number of times. The chain combines TRBV7-3 with TRBJ2-5; D not resolved. Gene TRBJ2-7 matches the end of the DNA better, so the J call may be wrong. The CDR3 extends over 15 amino acids. The germline gives CDR1 SGHTA, CDR2 FQGTGA. CDR3 amino acids: CASSQRLAPSYEQYF. CDR3 DNA sequence: TGTGCCAGCAGCCAGAGACTGGCTCCTTCCTACGAGCAGTACTTC.

This rearrangement joins TRBV20-1 to TRBJ2-5, with D possibly being TRBD1 (6 bases). The J call may be wrong; the DNA end is better matched by TRBJ2-7. The CDR3 is made up of 16 amino acids. Germline CDR1 and CDR2: DFQATT and SNEGSKA (reference sequence). For the CDR3, the DNA is TGCAGTGCTAGAGAGGGTGAGCAGGGGAGCTCCTACGAGCAGTACTTC. Protein sequence: CSAREGEQGSSYEQYF.

The chain carries TRBV20-1 and TRBJ1-2; the D is unclear. CDR1 is DFQATT, CDR2 SNEGSKA, per germline (reference sequence). The ends were cut back, 0 bases at V and 0 bases at J, with 11 bases in the middle. The CDR3 length is 15 residues. The CDR3 DNA reads as TGCAGTGCTAGAGATCTTCTGGTTCCTAACTATGGCTACACCTTC. It yields the protein CSARDLLVPNYGYTF.

The chain carries TRBV20-1 and TRBJ2-1; weak D call: TRBD1 (5 bases). Germline V gene lookup returns CDR1 DFQATT and CDR2 SNEGSKA (reference sequence). V lost 0 bases to trimming and J lost 9 bases, with 18 bases between them. The CDR3 length is 15 residues. CDR3 in amino acids: CSARDQGLLQGEQFF. CDR3 nucleotide sequence: TGCAGTGCTAGAGATCAGGGCCTACTTCAGGGTGAGCAGTTCTTC.